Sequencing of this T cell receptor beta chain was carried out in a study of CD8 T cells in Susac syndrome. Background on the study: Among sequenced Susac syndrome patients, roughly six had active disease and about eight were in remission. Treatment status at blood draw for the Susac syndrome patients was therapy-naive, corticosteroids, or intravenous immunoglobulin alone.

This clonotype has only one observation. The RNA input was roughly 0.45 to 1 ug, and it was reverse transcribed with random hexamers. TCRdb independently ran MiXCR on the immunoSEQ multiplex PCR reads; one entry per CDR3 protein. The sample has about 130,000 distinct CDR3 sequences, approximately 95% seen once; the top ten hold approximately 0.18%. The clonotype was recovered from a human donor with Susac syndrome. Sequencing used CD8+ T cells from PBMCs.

DNA of the CDR3: TGTGCCAGCAGTTCTTACAGGGATGGCTACACCTTC. It codes for CASSSYRDGYTF. The rearrangement joins TRBV12-3 or TRBV12-4 to TRBJ1-2, with D tentatively TRBD1 (6 bases). V was clipped by 4 bases and J by 6 bases, with 9 bases between them. The CDR3 runs 12 residues.